The T cell receptor (beta chain) described here comes from a study of shared T cell receptors in the human thymus. Produced via immunoSEQ multiplex PCR; TCRdb's table is partial and in-frame only. The table shows some 720,000 clones, with around 89% occurring only once. CDR3 size: 16 residues. V gave up 3 bases and J gave up 4 bases, with 18 bases separating them. The germline CDR1 and CDR2 sequences are MGHRA and YSYEKL. These same records also appear under a second study, on human thymus T cells. That publication notes: Surgeons resected thymus tissue during corrective heart surgery. Related research found strongly overlapping thymic repertoires in unrelated individuals.

This TCR was recovered from a boy younger than two with a congenital heart defect. Source material: thymocytes. The rearrangement links TRBV4-1 to TRBJ1-2; D may be TRBD1 (6 bases). In DNA, the CDR3 is TGCGCCAGCAGCCACGAGGACAGACTCTTCGTCTATGGCTACACCTTC. It translates to CASSHEDRLFVYGYTF.